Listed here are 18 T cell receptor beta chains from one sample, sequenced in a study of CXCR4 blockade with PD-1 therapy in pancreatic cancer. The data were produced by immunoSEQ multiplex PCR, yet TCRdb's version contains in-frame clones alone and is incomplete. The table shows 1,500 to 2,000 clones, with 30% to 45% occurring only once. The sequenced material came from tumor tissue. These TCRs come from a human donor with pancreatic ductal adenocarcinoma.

This CDR3 reads CASSYHRVETQYF. The DNA of the CDR3 is TGTGCCAGCAGTTACCACAGGGTTGAGACCCAGTACTTC. This sequence joins TRBV6-8 and TRBJ2-5; tentative D call: TRBD1 (6 bases). With 2 bases removed from V and 5 bases from J, the gap between germline ends came to 9 bases. Germline V lookup: CDR1 MNHGY, CDR2 SAAAGT. The CDR3 sequence is 13 residues long.

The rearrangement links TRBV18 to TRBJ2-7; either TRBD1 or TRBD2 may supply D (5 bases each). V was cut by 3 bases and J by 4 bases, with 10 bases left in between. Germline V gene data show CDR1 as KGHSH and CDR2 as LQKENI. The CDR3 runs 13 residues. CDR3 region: CASSPQGEYEQYF. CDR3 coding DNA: TGTGCCAGCTCACCTCAGGGAGAGTACGAGCAGTACTTC.

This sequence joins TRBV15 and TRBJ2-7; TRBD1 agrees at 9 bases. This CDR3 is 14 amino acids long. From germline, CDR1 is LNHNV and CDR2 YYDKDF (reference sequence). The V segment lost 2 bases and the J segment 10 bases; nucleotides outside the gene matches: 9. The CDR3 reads CATSRPDRGSNQYF. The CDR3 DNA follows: TGTGCCACCAGCAGACCTGACAGGGGGTCGAATCAGTACTTC.

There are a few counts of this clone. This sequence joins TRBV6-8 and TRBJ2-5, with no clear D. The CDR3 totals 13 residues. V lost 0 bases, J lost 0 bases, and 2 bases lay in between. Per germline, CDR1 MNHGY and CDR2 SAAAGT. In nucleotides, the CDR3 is TGTGCCAGCAGTTACTCGCACCAAGAGACCCAGTACTTC. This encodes CASSYSHQETQYF.

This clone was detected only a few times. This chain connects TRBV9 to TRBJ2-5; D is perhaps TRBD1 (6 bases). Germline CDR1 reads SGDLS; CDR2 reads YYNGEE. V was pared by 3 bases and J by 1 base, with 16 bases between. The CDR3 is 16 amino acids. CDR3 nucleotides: TGTGCCAGCAGCGCTGGGGGCCCCGGGGCCCAAGAGACCCAGTACTTC. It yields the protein CASSAGGPGAQETQYF.

The CDR3 reads CASSSLAGEGDTQYF. The CDR3 DNA is TGTGCCAGCAGCTCCCTAGCGGGGGAGGGAGATACGCAGTATTTT. This chain uses TRBV6-8 with TRBJ2-3; 10 bases match TRBD2. The J segment lost 5 bases and the V segment lost 6 bases, leaving 8 bases of the junction unmatched. This CDR3 contains 15 residues. Germline CDR1 reads MNHGY; CDR2 reads SAAAGT.

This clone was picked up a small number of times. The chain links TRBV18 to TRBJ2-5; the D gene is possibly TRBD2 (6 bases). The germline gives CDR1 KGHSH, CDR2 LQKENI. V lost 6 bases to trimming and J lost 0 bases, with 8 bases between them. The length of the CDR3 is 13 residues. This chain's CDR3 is CASSSGYQETQYF. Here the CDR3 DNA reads TGTGCCAGCTCCAGCGGGTACCAAGAGACCCAGTACTTC. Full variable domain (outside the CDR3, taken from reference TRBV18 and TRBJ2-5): NAGVMQNPRHLVRRRGQEARLRCSPMKGHSHVYWYRQLPEEGLKFMVYLQKENIIDESGMPKERFSAEFPKEGPSILRIQQVVRGDSAAYFCASSSGYQETQYFGPGTRLLVL.

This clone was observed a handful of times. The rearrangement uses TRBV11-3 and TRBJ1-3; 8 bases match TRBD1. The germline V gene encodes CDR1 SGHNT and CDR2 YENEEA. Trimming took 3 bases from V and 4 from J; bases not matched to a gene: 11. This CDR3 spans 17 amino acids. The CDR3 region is CASSLATAGGAGNTIYF. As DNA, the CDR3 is TGTGCCAGCAGCTTGGCTACCGCAGGGGGCGCGGGAAACACCATATATTTT.

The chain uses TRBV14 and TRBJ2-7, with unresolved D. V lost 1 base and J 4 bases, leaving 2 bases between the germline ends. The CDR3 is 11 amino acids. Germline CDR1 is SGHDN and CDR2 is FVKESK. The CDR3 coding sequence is TGTGCCAGCAGCCAAGCGTACGAGCAGTACTTC. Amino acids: CASSQAYEQYF. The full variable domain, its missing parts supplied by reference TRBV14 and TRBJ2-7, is EAGVTQFPSHSVIEKGQTVTLRCDPISGHDNLYWYRRVMGKEIKFLLHFVKESKQDESGMPNNRFLAERTGGTYSTLKVQPAELEDSGVYFCASSQAYEQYFGPGTRLTVT.

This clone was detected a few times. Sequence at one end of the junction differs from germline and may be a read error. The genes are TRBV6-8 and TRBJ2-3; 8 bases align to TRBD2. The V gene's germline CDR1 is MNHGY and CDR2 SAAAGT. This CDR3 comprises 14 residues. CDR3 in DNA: TGTACCAGCAGAATAGCGGGAACCACAGATACGCAGTATTTT. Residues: CTSRIAGTTDTQYF.

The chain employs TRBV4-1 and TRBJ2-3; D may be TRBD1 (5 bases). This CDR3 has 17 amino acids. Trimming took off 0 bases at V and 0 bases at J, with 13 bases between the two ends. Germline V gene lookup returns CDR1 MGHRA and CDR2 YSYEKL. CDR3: CASSQDPQVLSTDTQYF. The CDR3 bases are TGCGCCAGCAGCCAAGATCCACAGGTACTTAGCACAGATACGCAGTATTTT.

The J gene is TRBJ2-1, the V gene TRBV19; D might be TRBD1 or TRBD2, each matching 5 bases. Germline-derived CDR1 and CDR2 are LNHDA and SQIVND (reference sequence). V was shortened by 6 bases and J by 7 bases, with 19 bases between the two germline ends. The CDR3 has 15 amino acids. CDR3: CASRKAQGEGNEQFF. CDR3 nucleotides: TGTGCCAGTAGAAAGGCCCAGGGTGAGGGAAATGAGCAGTTCTTC.

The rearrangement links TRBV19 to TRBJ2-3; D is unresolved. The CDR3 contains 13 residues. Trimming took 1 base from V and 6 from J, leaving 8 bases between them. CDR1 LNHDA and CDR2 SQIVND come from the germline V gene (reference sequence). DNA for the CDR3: TGTGCCAGTAGTATAGGGCCCACGGATACGCAGTATTTT. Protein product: CASSIGPTDTQYF.

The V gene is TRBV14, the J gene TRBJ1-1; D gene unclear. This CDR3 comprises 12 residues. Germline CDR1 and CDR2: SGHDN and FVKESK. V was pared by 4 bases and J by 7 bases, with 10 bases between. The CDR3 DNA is TGTGCCAGCAGCCCAGCGGCCTATGAAGCTTTCTTT. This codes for CASSPAAYEAFF.

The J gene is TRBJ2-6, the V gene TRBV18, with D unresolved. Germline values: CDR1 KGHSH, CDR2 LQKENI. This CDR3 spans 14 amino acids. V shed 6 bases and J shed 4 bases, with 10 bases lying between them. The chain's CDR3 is CASSRDPGANVLTF. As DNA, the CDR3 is TGTGCCAGCTCCCGAGATCCCGGGGCCAACGTCCTGACTTTC.

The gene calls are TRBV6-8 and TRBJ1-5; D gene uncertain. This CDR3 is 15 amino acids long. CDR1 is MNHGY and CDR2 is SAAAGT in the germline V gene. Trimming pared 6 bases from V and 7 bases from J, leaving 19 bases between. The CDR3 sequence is CASRTFGDDPQPQHF. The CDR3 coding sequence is TGTGCCAGCAGGACCTTTGGGGATGATCCCCAGCCCCAGCATTTT.

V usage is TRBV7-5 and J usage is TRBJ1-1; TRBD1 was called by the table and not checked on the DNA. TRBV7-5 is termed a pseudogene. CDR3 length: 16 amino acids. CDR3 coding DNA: TGTGCCAGCAGCTTAGGGTCAGGGGCACACGAGACTGAAGCTTTCTTT. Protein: CASSLGSGAHETEAFF.

DNA of the CDR3: TGTGCCAGCAGTTACCGGGGTAGGGGCACTGAAGCTTTCTTT. Its protein is CASSYRGRGTEAFF. The chain carries TRBV6-8 and TRBJ1-1; a possible D gene is TRBD1 (5 bases). Deletions cut 2 bases from V and 4 bases from J, with 11 bases between. This CDR3 contains 14 residues. Germline V gene sequence: CDR1 MNHGY, CDR2 SAAAGT.